This T cell receptor beta chain was obtained from a study of control samples from healthy donors and cancer patients. The CDR3 has 15 amino acids. CDR1 is SGHAT and CDR2 is FQNNGV in the germline V gene. J was trimmed by 4 bases and V by 4 bases; bases with no gene match: 5. Sequencing used immunoSEQ multiplex PCR; TCRdb keeps in-frame clones, though not all of them. The table shows about 150,000 clones, with around nine tenths occurring only once. Sequenced material: blood. V is TRBV11-2 and J is TRBJ2-2; 8 bases map to TRBD1. The clonotype comes from a woman in her twenties or thirties in good health. The CDR3 loop reads CASSSSRGRTGELFF. The CDR3 DNA is TGTGCCAGCAGCTCCTCCAGGGGGCGCACCGGGGAGCTGTTTTTT.